Each of the 8 T cell receptor beta chains below was sequenced from the same sample in a study of cytomegalovirus exposure and HLA in healthy donors. PCR primers comprised 60 Vbeta and 13 Jbeta primers. The protocol was immunoSEQ multiplex PCR, while the TCRdb copy is restricted to in-frame clones and leaves out a portion. Of some 130,000 clones listed, just under 80% are singletons. The source material was PBMCs. Receptors were obtained from a man aged 25-45 years in good health.

The chain couples TRBV10-2 to TRBJ2-2, with 8 positions matching TRBD2. Trimming removed 0 bases from V and 4 bases from J; junction bases left unmatched: 1. Per the germline V gene, CDR1 is WSHSY and CDR2 is SAAADI. The CDR3 covers 15 residues. The CDR3 is CASSESGLGTGELFF. The CDR3 DNA sequence: TGCGCCAGCAGTGAGTCGGGACTAGGCACCGGGGAGCTGTTTTTT.

This chain joins TRBV5-6 and TRBJ1-1; the match to TRBD1 covers 7 bases. CDR3 length: 12 amino acids. V was clipped by 2 bases and J by 7 bases; unmatched bases: 2. Germline CDR1 and CDR2: SGHDT and YYEEEE. CDR3 in amino acids: CASSFQGDEAFF. The CDR3 coding sequence is TGTGCCAGCAGCTTTCAGGGGGATGAAGCTTTCTTT.

The chain uses TRBV7-2 and TRBJ2-3; tentatively, D is TRBD2 (6 bases). Looked up from germline, CDR1 is SGHTA and CDR2 is FQGNSA. V lost 3 bases and J lost 3, with 7 bases in between. CDR3 length: 13 amino acids. The CDR3 sequence is CASSFSGTDTQYF. The DNA of the CDR3 is TGTGCCAGCAGCTTCAGCGGGACAGATACGCAGTATTTT.

The chain links TRBV9 to TRBJ1-1; maybe TRBD1 (5 bases). Deletions cut 2 bases from V and 5 bases from J, with 7 bases between. Per the germline V gene, CDR1 is SGDLS and CDR2 is YYNGEE. CDR3 length: 12 amino acids. CDR3 protein: CASSVGGTEAFF. CDR3 in DNA: TGTGCCAGCAGCGTCGGGGGTACTGAAGCTTTCTTT.

The V call is TRBV4-3, the J call TRBJ2-2; no firm D call. CDR1 LGHNA and CDR2 YSLEER come from the germline V gene. The CDR3 totals 16 residues. With 1 base removed from V and 5 bases from J, the gap between germline ends came to 14 bases. The CDR3 bases are TGCGCCAGCAGCCAAGGTCCGGCAGGCCAAACCGGGGAGCTGTTTTTT. Its protein product is CASSQGPAGQTGELFF.

The chain uses TRBV25-1 and TRBJ1-5; weak D call: TRBD1 (5 bases). The germline V and J ends were trimmed by 4 bases and 4 bases, with 11 bases remaining between them. The CDR3 runs to 14 residues. CDR1 is MGHDK, CDR2 SYGVNS, per germline. CDR3 bases: TGTGCCAGCAGTGCGGGGGGGGGAAATCAGCCCCAGCATTTT. The encoded protein is CASSAGGGNQPQHF.

This chain connects TRBV28 to TRBJ1-5, with D perhaps TRBD1 (5 bases). The CDR3 is made up of 15 amino acids. Trimming took off 3 bases at V and 3 bases at J, with 12 bases between the two ends. Germline CDR1 is MDHEN and CDR2 is SYDVKM. CDR3 coding DNA: TGTGCCAGCAGTTTTTTAGACAGAACCAATCAGCCCCAGCATTTT. It encodes CASSFLDRTNQPQHF.

The chain combines TRBV27 with TRBJ2-1, with D tentatively TRBD2 (5 bases). The CDR3 covers 16 residues. V gave up 1 base and J gave up 5 bases, with 15 bases separating them. CDR1 MNHEY and CDR2 SMNVEV come from the germline V gene (reference sequence). Here the CDR3 reads CASSLLAGTFHNEQFF. CDR3 sequence (DNA): TGTGCCAGCAGTTTATTGGCGGGCACCTTTCACAATGAGCAGTTCTTC.